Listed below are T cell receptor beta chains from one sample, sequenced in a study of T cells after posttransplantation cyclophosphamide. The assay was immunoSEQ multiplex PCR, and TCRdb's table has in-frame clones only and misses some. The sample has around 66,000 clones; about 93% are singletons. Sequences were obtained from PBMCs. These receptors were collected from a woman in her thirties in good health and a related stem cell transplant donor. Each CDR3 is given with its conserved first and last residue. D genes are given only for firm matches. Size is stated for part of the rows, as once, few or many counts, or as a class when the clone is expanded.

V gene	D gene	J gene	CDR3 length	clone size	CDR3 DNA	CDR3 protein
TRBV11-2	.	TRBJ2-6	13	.	TGTGCCAGCAGCCCCCTGGGGCTAAACGTCCTGACTTTC	CASSPLGLNVLTF
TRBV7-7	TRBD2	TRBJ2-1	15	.	TGTGCCAGCAGCCCCGGGACTAGCGGGACGAATGAGCAGTTCTTC	CASSPGTSGTNEQFF
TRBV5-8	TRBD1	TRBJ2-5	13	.	TGTGCCAGCACCCCAGGGGGTCGGGAGACCCAGTACTTC	CASTPGGRETQYF
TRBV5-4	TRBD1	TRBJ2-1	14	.	TGTGCCAGCAGCTTGGGGACAGGGGAAGGTGAGCAGTTCTTC	CASSLGTGEGEQFF
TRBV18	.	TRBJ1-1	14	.	TGTGCCAGCTCACCACAGGGGGGGGTCACTGAAGCTTTCTTT	CASSPQGGVTEAFF
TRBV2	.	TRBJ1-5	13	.	TGTGCCAGCAAGCAGGAGGCAAATCAGCCCCAGCATTTT	CASKQEANQPQHF
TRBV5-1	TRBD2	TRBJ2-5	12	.	TGCGCCAGCAGGACGGGAGGGGAGACCCAGTACTTC	CASRTGGETQYF
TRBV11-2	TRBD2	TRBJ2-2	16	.	TGTGCCAGCAGACTACTAGCGGGGGGGAACACCGGGGAGCTGTTTTTT	CASRLLAGGNTGELFF
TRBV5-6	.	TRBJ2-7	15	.	TGTGCCAGCAGCTTGGGGGACACCCGGGTTTACGAGCAGTACTTC	CASSLGDTRVYEQYF
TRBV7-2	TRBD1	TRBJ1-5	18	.	TGTGCCAGCAGCTTAGGTCCCCCGGGACAGCGAAGCAATCAGCCCCAGCATTTT	CASSLGPPGQRSNQPQHF
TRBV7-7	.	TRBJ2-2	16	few	TGTGCCAGCAGCCTAGGTCGGACAGTAAACACCGGGGAGCTGTTTTTT	CASSLGRTVNTGELFF
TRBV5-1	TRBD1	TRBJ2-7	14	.	TGCGCCAGCAGCAGGGGACAGGGACCCTACGAGCAGTACTTC	CASSRGQGPYEQYF
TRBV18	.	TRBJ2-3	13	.	TGTGCCAGCTCACTCGGACGGCCTGATACGCAGTATTTT	CASSLGRPDTQYF
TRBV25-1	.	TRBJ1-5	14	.	TGTGCCAGCAGTGAGCGGGGGGGTGCTCAGCCCCAGCATTTT	CASSERGGAQPQHF
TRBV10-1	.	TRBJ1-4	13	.	TGCGCCAGCAGCGATGGGTCCCCTGGAAAACTGTTTTTT	CASSDGSPGKLFF
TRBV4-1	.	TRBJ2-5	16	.	TGCGCCAGCAGCCAAGATTCCCCGGAGGACCAAGAGACCCAGTACTTC	CASSQDSPEDQETQYF
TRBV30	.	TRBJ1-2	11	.	TGTGCCTGGATAGCTAACTATGGCTACACCTTC	CAWIANYGYTF
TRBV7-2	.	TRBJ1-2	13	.	TGTGCCAGCAGCTTAGCCGGGAGCGGGGCTAACACCTTC	CASSLAGSGANTF
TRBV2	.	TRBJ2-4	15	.	TGTGCCAGCGCAGACAGCTCCTTAGCCAAAAACATTCAGTACTTC	CASADSSLAKNIQYF
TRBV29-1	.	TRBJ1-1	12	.	TGCAGCGTTGACAGCCAGAACACTGAAGCTTTCTTT	CSVDSQNTEAFF
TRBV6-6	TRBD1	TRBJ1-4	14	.	TGTGCCAGCGGGGGCTCAGGGGGTACTGAAAAACTGTTTTTT	CASGGSGGTEKLFF
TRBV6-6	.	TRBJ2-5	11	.	TGTGCCAGCAGTAACCAAGAGACCCAGTACTTC	CASSNQETQYF
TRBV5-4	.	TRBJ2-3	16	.	TGTGCCAGCAGCTTGGGGCGGCGAAGGAGCACAGATACGCAGTATTTT	CASSLGRRRSTDTQYF
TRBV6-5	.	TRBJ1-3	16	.	TGTGCCAGCAGTTACTCGCCAGCAGCCTCTGGAAACACCATATATTTT	CASSYSPAASGNTIYF
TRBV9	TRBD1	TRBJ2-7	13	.	TGTGCCAGCAGCGATGGGACAGGCTACGAGCAGTACTTC	CASSDGTGYEQYF
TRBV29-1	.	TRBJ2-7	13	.	TGCAGCGTTGAAGAGCAGGGGACCTACGAGCAGTACTTC	CSVEEQGTYEQYF
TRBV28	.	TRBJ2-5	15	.	TGTGCCAGCAGTTTAGGTGGGGGGGCGCGAGAGACCCAGTACTTC	CASSLGGGARETQYF
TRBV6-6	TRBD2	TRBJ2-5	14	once	TGTGCCAGCAGTTACTACGGGGGGCAAGAGACCCAGTACTTC	CASSYYGGQETQYF
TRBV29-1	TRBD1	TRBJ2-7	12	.	TGCAGCGTAGGACAGGGGGGGTACGAGCAGTACTTC	CSVGQGGYEQYF
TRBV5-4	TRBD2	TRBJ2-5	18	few	TGTGCCAGCAGCCTGGGACTAGCGGGGGGGTTCCGCCAAGAGACCCAGTACTTC	CASSLGLAGGFRQETQYF
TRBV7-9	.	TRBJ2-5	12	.	TGTGCCAGCAGCTTTTACAGAGAGACCCAGTACTTC	CASSFYRETQYF
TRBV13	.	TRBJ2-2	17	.	TGTGCCAGCAGCTTAGGGGCCGGGGCCCCGAACACCGGGGAGCTGTTTTTT	CASSLGAGAPNTGELFF
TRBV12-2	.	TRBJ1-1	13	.	TGTGCAAGTCGCTTAGCGCCGGGGACTGAAGCTTTCTTT	CASRLAPGTEAFF
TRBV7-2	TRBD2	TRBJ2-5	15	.	TGTGCCAGCAGTTATCTAGCGGGGGGGTTGGAGACCCAGTACTTC	CASSYLAGGLETQYF
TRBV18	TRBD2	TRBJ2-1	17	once	TGTGCCAGCTCACCCAGGACTAGCGGGGGGCGGAGGGATGAGCAGTTCTTC	CASSPRTSGGRRDEQFF
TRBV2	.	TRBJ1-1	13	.	TGTGCCAGTATCCGAGAGATGAACACTGAAGCTTTCTTT	CASIREMNTEAFF
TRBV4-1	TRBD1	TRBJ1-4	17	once	TGCGCCAGCAGCCAAGTTGGTTTCAGGGGGCGCGGTGAAAAACTGTTTTTT	CASSQVGFRGRGEKLFF
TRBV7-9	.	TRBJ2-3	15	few	TGTGCCAGCAGCCGCCGGGACCCCAAGGCAGATACGCAGTATTTT	CASSRRDPKADTQYF
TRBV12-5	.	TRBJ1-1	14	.	TGTGCTAGTGGTTTGGTAAGGGCAGAACCTGAAGCTTTCTTT	CASGLVRAEPEAFF
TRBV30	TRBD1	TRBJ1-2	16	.	TGTGCCTGGAGTAGGACAGGGCCTTTCTTTACGAATGGCTACACCTTC	CAWSRTGPFFTNGYTF